This T cell receptor beta chain was observed in a study of blood T cell repertoires in COVID-19. The repertoire was sequenced with immunoSEQ multiplex PCR; TCRdb's copy has only in-frame clones and lacks some. The data hold roughly 150,000 clones, with 70% to 80% observed a single time. The germline V gene has CDR1 SGHNT and CDR2 YENEEA. V was clipped by 1 base and J by 5 bases; unmatched bases: 5. The CDR3 consists of 14 residues. Seattle enrolled patients during active infection and tracked them longitudinally. The TCR was taken from a woman aged 55-70 years with COVID-19, enrolled during active disease. The chain employs TRBV11-3 and TRBJ2-7; 7 nucleotides agree with TRBD2. Sequencing was done on a sample of peripheral blood. CDR3 sequence reads: CASSLGGSNDEQYF. The CDR3 DNA follows: TGTGCCAGCAGCTTAGGCGGGAGCAACGACGAGCAGTACTTC.